These 27 T cell receptor beta chains originate from one sample sequenced in a study of CD4 T cells in relation to SARS-CoV-2 and coronaviruses. Before the COVID-19 pandemic, during about 2010-2019, CD4+ T cells were taken from unexposed donors. The cells were cultured for around ten days before CD4+ T cells were isolated. Their specific antigens are unknown. The data were produced by immunoSEQ multiplex PCR, yet TCRdb's version contains in-frame clones alone and is incomplete. In the table there are some 21,000 clones, 76% of which are singletons. Source material: CD4+ T cells from PBMCs, cultured in vitro. These receptors were taken from a human donor in good health.

This chain joins TRBV30 and TRBJ2-7; possibly TRBD2 for D (6 bases). The CDR3 extends over 13 amino acids. Germline V lookup: CDR1 GTSNPN, CDR2 SVGIG (reference sequence). Deletions cut 4 bases from V and 9 bases from J, with 19 bases between. The CDR3 DNA reads TGTGCCTGGAATGGGACTCCATCGGGCGGGCAGTACTTC. The encoded protein is CAWNGTPSGGQYF.

The chain recombines TRBV19 with TRBJ1-4; TRBD1 might be the D (6 bases). V dropped 11 bases and J dropped 0 bases, with 10 bases sitting between them. Germline CDR1 is LNHDA and CDR2 is SQIVND (reference sequence). The CDR3 sequence is 13 residues long. This CDR3 is CAAGQATNEKLFF. Written as DNA, the CDR3 is TGTGCCGCGGGACAAGCAACTAATGAAAAACTGTTTTTT.

The chain recombines TRBV19 with TRBJ2-2, with 8 bases that match TRBD1. Germline CDR1 is LNHDA and CDR2 is SQIVND (reference sequence). The CDR3 is made up of 15 amino acids. V was clipped by 8 bases and J by 3 bases; unmatched bases: 8. The CDR3: CASRMDRDYTGELFF. In DNA, the CDR3 is TGTGCCAGTCGCATGGACAGGGACTACACCGGGGAGCTGTTTTTT.

This clone has just one count. The rearrangement links TRBV9 to TRBJ1-1; TRBD1 might be the D (6 bases). CDR1 is SGDLS, CDR2 YYNGEE, per germline. The CDR3 loop spans 14 amino acids. Trimming pared 4 bases from V and 1 base from J, leaving 11 bases between. CDR3 sequence (DNA): TGTGCCAGCAGCCCTCTGACAGGGAACACTGAAGCTTTCTTT. Translation: CASSPLTGNTEAFF.

This clone was detected only a few times. The chain combines TRBV5-1 with TRBJ1-6; D gene ambiguous. CDR3 length equals 16 residues. From germline, CDR1 is SGHRS and CDR2 YFSETQ. V lost 0 bases to trimming and J lost 13 bases, with 20 bases between them. The DNA for the CDR3 is TGCGCCAGCAGCTTGGGCCCCCGGGAAATCTTCTTTCCCCTCCACTTT. Translation: CASSLGPREIFFPLHF.

The CDR3 sequence is CASSPRVRTARTSYNSPLHF. The CDR3 DNA is TGTGCCAGCAGTCCCCGGGTCCGGACAGCCCGGACGTCCTATAATTCACCCCTCCACTTT. J is TRBJ1-6 and V is TRBV6-6, with D possibly matching TRBD1 (6 bases). The CDR3 runs 20 residues. The V end was cut by 5 bases, the J end by 1 base, with 24 bases between. Germline V gene sequence: CDR1 MNHNY, CDR2 SVGAGI (reference sequence).

The CDR3 DNA reads as TGTGCCAGCAGCCAAATCGGGTATGGGCTAGCGGGAAGTGATACGCAGTATTTT. It translates to CASSQIGYGLAGSDTQYF. The V call is TRBV3-1 (or the pseudogene TRBV3-2), the J call TRBJ2-3, with 9 bases aligning to TRBD2. The CDR3 has 18 residues. Germline-derived CDR1 and CDR2 are LGHDT and YNNKEL (reference sequence). Trimming cost V 2 bases and J 6 bases; bases outside gene matches: 15.

The chain has TRBV2 and TRBJ1-5; D unclear. This CDR3 has 12 amino acids. CDR1 is SNHLY, CDR2 FYNNEI, per germline. V lost 10 bases, J lost 6 bases, and 13 bases lay in between. DNA for the CDR3: TGTGCCACACGGAGTATTGGTCAGCCCCAGCATTTT. Encoded protein: CATRSIGQPQHF.

The sample holds one count of this clone. The chain combines TRBV9 with TRBJ2-3; no reliable D call. The CDR3 has 15 residues. The germline gives CDR1 SGDLS, CDR2 YYNGEE. Trimming took 0 bases from V and 3 from J, leaving 11 bases between them. The CDR3 sequence: CASSVVAVRTDTQYF. CDR3 bases: TGTGCCAGCAGCGTAGTGGCGGTGAGGACAGATACGCAGTATTTT.

This sequence joins TRBV10-1 and TRBJ2-6; possibly TRBD1 for D (6 bases). The CDR3 is 14 residues long. Trimming pared 9 bases from V and 2 bases from J, leaving 11 bases between. The germline V gene encodes CDR1 WNHNN and CDR2 SYGVQD (reference sequence). CDR3 sequence reads: CASAPGAGANVLTF. In nucleotides, the CDR3 is TGCGCCAGTGCCCCAGGGGCTGGGGCCAACGTCCTGACTTTC.

The chain carries TRBV6-5 and TRBJ2-7; 7 bases agree with TRBD2. The J segment lost 0 bases and the V segment lost 4 bases, leaving 6 bases of the junction unmatched. Germline V CDR1 and CDR2: MNHEY, SVGAGI. This CDR3 is built from 15 residues. The chain's CDR3 is CASSFEGGFSYEQYF. CDR3 nucleotide sequence: TGTGCCAGCAGTTTTGAGGGAGGGTTCTCCTACGAGCAGTACTTC.

V is TRBV18 and J is TRBJ1-5; tentatively, D is TRBD1 (5 bases). V was trimmed by 1 base and J by 4 bases, leaving 8 bases between them. The germline V gene has CDR1 KGHSH and CDR2 LQKENI. The CDR3 is 14 residues long. CDR3: CASSPLQGNQPQHF. The CDR3 nucleotides read TGTGCCAGCTCACCACTTCAGGGAAATCAGCCCCAGCATTTT.

The chain has TRBV10-1 and TRBJ2-5, with D hard to call. Germline CDR1 reads WNHNN; CDR2 reads SYGVQD (reference sequence). V lost 10 bases and J lost 0, with 12 bases in between. This CDR3 is 13 amino acids long. In nucleotides, the CDR3 is TGCGCCACGGACGCAATCTACCAAGAGACCCAGTACTTC. This translates into CATDAIYQETQYF.

This rearrangement joins TRBV27 to TRBJ2-2; 8 bases agree with TRBD1. The CDR3 totals 14 residues. Germline CDR1 reads MNHEY; CDR2 reads SMNVEV (reference sequence). Trimming at V came to 7 bases and at J to 6 bases, leaving 7 bases not matched to a gene. DNA of the CDR3: TGTGCCAGCAACGTCGGGACAGGCCCCGGGGAGCTGTTTTTT. This translates into CASNVGTGPGELFF.

This clone was observed a few times. The chain carries TRBV10-3 and TRBJ2-7, with D perhaps matching TRBD1 (6 bases). The germline V and J ends were trimmed by 6 bases and 5 bases, with 8 bases remaining between them. Germline-derived CDR1 and CDR2 are ENHRY and SYGVKD. CDR3 length: 11 residues. The CDR3 DNA reads as TGTGCCATCAGAACAGGGAACGAGCAGTACTTC. It yields the protein CAIRTGNEQYF.

The chain has TRBV7-3 and TRBJ2-1; 15 bases are shared with TRBD2. The V and J ends lost 4 bases and 3 bases, in that order; junction bases with no gene match: 13. The germline gives CDR1 SGHTA, CDR2 FQGTGA. The CDR3 is made up of 20 amino acids. The CDR3 bases are TGTGCCAGCAGCTCAGAGCCCGGACTAGCGGGGGGGTTAGTCTACAATGAGCAGTTCTTC. Amino acids: CASSSEPGLAGGLVYNEQFF.

The chain employs TRBV18 and TRBJ2-5; the D call may be TRBD1 or TRBD2 (5 bases each). In germline, CDR1 is KGHSH, CDR2 LQKENI. V shed 3 bases and J shed 5 bases, with 13 bases lying between them. This CDR3 comprises 14 residues. Written as DNA, the CDR3 is TGTGCCAGCTCACCCCCCGAGGGACGGGAGACCCAGTACTTC. It yields the protein CASSPPEGRETQYF.

The chain uses TRBV4-1 and TRBJ1-4, with 8 nucleotides matching TRBD1. With V trimmed by 3 bases and J by 7 bases, 10 bases remained unmatched. This CDR3 comprises 16 residues. Germline values: CDR1 MGHRA, CDR2 YSYEKL. The CDR3 DNA reads TGCGCCAGCAGCCAGAGTGCCCCAGGGGGCTTTGAAAAACTGTTTTTT. This gives the protein CASSQSAPGGFEKLFF.

The V and J genes are TRBV14 and TRBJ2-2, with D unresolved. CDR1 and CDR2 (germline): SGHDN, FVKESK. The V gene lost 4 bases and the J gene lost 8 bases, with 11 bases spanning the gap. The CDR3 has 13 residues. CDR3 sequence: CASSLLGPGELFF. As DNA, the CDR3 is TGTGCCAGCAGCCTATTAGGGCCTGGGGAGCTGTTTTTT.

The gene calls are TRBV18 and TRBJ2-2; 7 bases match TRBD1. This CDR3 is built from 16 residues. With 3 bases clipped from V and 6 bases from J, the junction kept 10 bases outside the gene matches. The germline V gene has CDR1 KGHSH and CDR2 LQKENI. CDR3 in amino acids: CASSPQDRAFAGELFF. The CDR3 DNA is TGTGCCAGCTCACCCCAAGACAGGGCCTTTGCCGGGGAGCTGTTTTTT.

J is TRBJ2-5 and V is TRBV29-1; TRBD1 agrees at 9 bases. J lost 9 bases, V lost 8 bases, and 16 bases had no gene match. The CDR3 runs 14 residues. Germline V gives CDR1 SQVTM, CDR2 ANQGSEA. The CDR3 reads CSIRGQGLSGAQYF. CDR3 DNA: TGCAGCATAAGGGGACAGGGCCTTTCAGGGGCCCAGTACTTC. Looking up the rest from reference TRBV29-1 and TRBJ2-5 gives the full variable domain: SAVISQKPSRDICQRGTSLTIQCQVDSQVTMMFWYRQQPGQSLTLIATANQGSEATYESGFVIDKFPISRPNLTFSTLTVSNMSPEDSSIYLCSIRGQGLSGAQYFGPGTRLLVL.

This clone has more than one count but fewer than ten. This sequence joins TRBV28 and TRBJ2-7; D tentatively fits TRBD1 or TRBD2 (6 bases each). CDR3 size: 12 residues. Germline V gene data show CDR1 as MDHEN and CDR2 as SYDVKM. The V and J ends lost 10 bases and 6 bases respectively, with 16 bases between them. CDR3 sequence reads: CATYSGGLEQYF. The CDR3 DNA is TGTGCCACATATTCCGGGGGCCTCGAGCAGTACTTC.

The gene calls are TRBV5-1 and TRBJ2-3, with D maybe TRBD1 (6 bases). The CDR3 contains 15 residues. CDR1 and CDR2 from the germline V gene are SGHRS and YFSETQ. Trimming pared 2 bases from V and 2 bases from J, leaving 12 bases between. The CDR3 nucleotides read TGCGCCAGCAGCTTCTCACAGGGTACCACAGATACGCAGTATTTT. Protein: CASSFSQGTTDTQYF.

The chain links TRBV4-1 to TRBJ2-1; no firm D call. The CDR3 extends over 14 amino acids. Between the trimmed V and J ends, which lost 7 bases and 7 bases, there was a span of 17 bases. The V gene's germline CDR1 is MGHRA and CDR2 YSYEKL. CDR3 sequence: CASTHPNLGNEQFF. The CDR3, as DNA: TGCGCCAGCACTCACCCGAATTTAGGGAATGAGCAGTTCTTC.

The count of this clone is one. The chain employs TRBV5-1 and TRBJ2-3, with TRBD2 identical over 10 bases. Germline loops: CDR1 SGHRS, CDR2 YFSETQ. V shed 0 bases and J 3 bases; nucleotides not matched to a gene: 7. The CDR3 is made up of 17 amino acids. CDR3 sequence: CASSLAKAGGPTDTQYF. The CDR3 DNA sequence: TGCGCCAGCAGCTTGGCCAAAGCGGGAGGGCCAACAGATACGCAGTATTTT.

The genes are TRBV18 and TRBJ2-3; perhaps TRBD1 as D (5 bases). CDR3 size: 14 residues. CDR1 and CDR2 from the germline V gene are KGHSH and LQKENI. Trimming pared 3 bases from V and 0 bases from J, leaving 7 bases between. The DNA of the CDR3 is TGTGCCAGCTCACCGACAGCTAGCACAGATACGCAGTATTTT. Residues: CASSPTASTDTQYF.

This rearrangement joins TRBV15 to TRBJ2-1; D unclear. The V gene's germline CDR1 is LNHNV and CDR2 YYDKDF (reference sequence). The CDR3 is 14 residues long. The V end lost 1 base, the J end lost 10 bases, and 14 bases lay between the germline ends. The CDR3 nucleotides read TGTGCCACCAGCAGAGGGGGTCCCGAACCCGAGCAGTTCTTC. This gives the protein CATSRGGPEPEQFF. The whole variable domain, filled in from reference TRBV15 and TRBJ2-1, reads DAMVIQNPRYQVTQFGKPVTLSCSQTLNHNVMYWYQQKSSQAPKLLFHYYDKDFNNEADTPDNFQSRRPNTSFCFLDIRSPGLGDTAMYLCATSRGGPEPEQFFGPGTRLTVL.